The T cell receptor beta chain described here comes from a study of T cells in Graves' hyperthyroidism and ophthalmopathy. Amplification targeted TCR beta CDR3 regions from RNA transcripts. The TCR CDR3 first-round RT-PCR relied on the HTBI primer set. A single record per CDR3 protein comes from TCRdb applying MiXCR to the multiplex PCR reads. The data contain about 96,000 distinct CDR3 sequences, just over 50% of them seen just once; the ten biggest clones take up less than 30%. Looked up from germline, CDR1 is SEHNR and CDR2 is FQNEAQ (reference sequence). V dropped 6 bases and J dropped 5 bases, with 22 bases sitting between them. There are 16 residues in the CDR3. With regard to this clonotype: Its antigen is unknown.

Points from the study as a whole: The model forecast ophthalmopathy, anticipating it by a median around 6.5 months before onset.

The sequenced material came from blood. This TCR was sampled from a woman in her 40s with Graves' hyperthyroidism. The chain employs TRBV7-9 and TRBJ2-5; D possibly corresponds to TRBD2 (7 bases). The chain's CDR3 is CASSPSGGGEWETQYF. The CDR3 nucleotides are TGTGCCAGCAGTCCCAGTGGCGGGGGCGAGTGGGAGACCCAGTACTTC.